This T cell receptor beta chain was captured in a study of T cell changes during pregnancy in multiple sclerosis. Only one count was recorded for this clone. Data came from immunoSEQ multiplex PCR; TCRdb stores just in-frame clones and leaves some out. The table records just under 65,000 clones, approximately 93% of them present only once. Germline V gene sequence: CDR1 SQVTM, CDR2 ANQGSEA. The CDR3 totals 13 residues. J was trimmed by 8 bases and V by 6 bases; bases with no gene match: 7. Sample: CD8+ T cells from peripheral blood mononuclear cells, taken in the second trimester of pregnancy. J is TRBJ1-6 and V is TRBV29-1; 7 bases match TRBD1. The source of this sequence is a female donor with multiple sclerosis, enrolled in a pregnancy study. The CDR3 nucleotides read TGCAGCGTGATTATTGACAGGGATTCACCCCTCCACTTT. Translated: CSVIIDRDSPLHF.